This TCR beta chain was recorded in a study of CD8 T cells in Susac syndrome. RNA totalling roughly 0.45 to 1 ug underwent reverse transcription with random hexamers. Each CDR3 protein gets one entry after TCRdb re-called the immunoSEQ multiplex PCR reads with MiXCR. The sample includes 140,000 to 150,000 distinct CDR3 sequences, approximately 96% of them seen just once. The clonotype comes from a human donor with Susac syndrome. Sequenced: CD4+ T cells from PBMCs.

CDR3 protein: CATSSSSRGLETQYF. CDR3 bases: TGTGCCACCAGTTCTTCGAGCAGGGGGCTTGAGACCCAGTACTTC. The gene calls are TRBV24-1 and TRBJ2-5; TRBD1 matches 8 bases. The germline CDR1 and CDR2 sequences are KGHDR and SFDVKD. J was trimmed by 5 bases and V by 6 bases; bases with no gene match: 10. The CDR3 loop spans 15 amino acids.